This passage covers 21 T cell receptor beta chains from one sample sequenced in a study of T cell repertoires in cytomegalovirus infection. TCRdb ran MiXCR on the reads and lists one entry per CDR3 protein. The repertoire consists of 450,000 to 550,000 distinct CDR3 sequences, with roughly 42% occurring once and the leading ten covering 43%. These receptors lack a known antigen. Sequenced here: cultured PBMCs, sampled from culture after CMV antigen stimulation. The receptor source for this set is a human donor in good health (CMV status not recorded). Some clones in this sample may be carry-over from other donors' samples.

The rearrangement uses TRBV20-1 and TRBJ1-5, with D unresolved. Deletions cut 6 bases from V and 8 bases from J, with 17 bases between. This CDR3 has 13 residues. The V gene's germline CDR1 is DFQATT and CDR2 SNEGSKA (reference sequence). In DNA form, the CDR3 reads TGCAGTGCCCCAAATGGTGCTGGCGAGCCCCAGCATTTT. Translating it yields CSAPNGAGEPQHF.

V usage is TRBV7-6 and J usage is TRBJ2-1; D call uncertain. V lost 5 bases and J lost 8, with 10 bases in between. Germline V gene sequence: CDR1 SGHVS, CDR2 FNYEAQ. The CDR3 has 12 amino acids. The CDR3 DNA is TGTGCCAGCAGCAAACTCCTCCATGAGCAGTTCTTC. This codes for CASSKLLHEQFF.

This clonotype was detected ten times or more. CDR3 DNA: TGTGCCAGCGGTCTGACAGGGGGCAGTGGCTACACCTTC. Its translation: CASGLTGGSGYTF. The chain has TRBV7-2 and TRBJ1-2; 10 bases are shared with TRBD1. With 8 bases clipped from V and 7 bases from J, the junction kept 7 bases outside the gene matches. This CDR3 has 13 residues. Germline values: CDR1 SGHTA, CDR2 FQGNSA.

This clonotype was counted a few times. The rearrangement links TRBV2 to TRBJ2-7; maybe TRBD1 (5 bases). V lost 5 bases to trimming and J lost 4 bases, with 9 bases between them. The germline V gene has CDR1 SNHLY and CDR2 FYNNEI. The CDR3 extends over 12 amino acids. For the CDR3, the DNA is TGTGCCAGCAGTATCCAGGGTTACGAGCAGTACTTC. Translation: CASSIQGYEQYF.

CDR3 amino acids: CSASGLQDLNTDTQYF. The DNA for the CDR3 is TGCAGTGCCTCAGGACTCCAGGACTTAAACACAGATACGCAGTATTTT. The chain uses TRBV20-1 and TRBJ2-3, with D possibly being TRBD2 (5 bases). Germline V lookup: CDR1 DFQATT, CDR2 SNEGSKA (reference sequence). Trimming cost V 6 bases and J 2 bases, with 21 bases left between them. This CDR3 has 16 residues.

The chain is built from TRBV29-1 and TRBJ2-1; a possible D gene is TRBD1 (6 bases). This CDR3 contains 14 residues. Between the trimmed V and J ends, which lost 4 bases and 6 bases, there was a span of 16 bases. Germline CDR1 reads SQVTM; CDR2 reads ANQGSEA. Written as DNA, the CDR3 is TGCAGCGTTGCTGCGCCAGGGGTCCGCAATGAGCAGTTCTTC. Translated: CSVAAPGVRNEQFF.

The rearrangement joins TRBV19 to TRBJ1-2, with unresolved D. From germline, CDR1 is LNHDA and CDR2 SQIVND (reference sequence). The CDR3 is 17 residues long. V dropped 5 bases and J dropped 4 bases, with 23 bases sitting between them. The chain's CDR3 is CASSPAARKLVGYGYTF. The CDR3 DNA is TGTGCCAGTAGTCCAGCGGCCCGAAAGCTGGTCGGCTATGGCTACACCTTC.

This clonotype was observed a single time. The chain uses TRBV7-2 and TRBJ2-7; a possible D gene is TRBD2 (6 bases). Looked up from germline, CDR1 is SGHTA and CDR2 is FQGNSA. The V gene lost 5 bases and the J gene lost 6 bases, with 14 bases spanning the gap. The CDR3 extends over 13 amino acids. Written as DNA, the CDR3 is TGTGCCAGCAGCACGGGACTCTTACTCGAGCAGTACTTC. Amino acid sequence: CASSTGLLLEQYF.

The genes are TRBV6-5 and TRBJ1-1; D is perhaps TRBD1 (5 bases). CDR3 length: 14 amino acids. From germline, CDR1 is MNHEY and CDR2 SVGAGI. The germline V and J ends were trimmed by 0 bases and 8 bases, with 13 bases remaining between them. The CDR3 DNA sequence: TGTGCCAGCAGTTACTCACCAGGGAGGGCCGAAGCTTTCTTT. As protein: CASSYSPGRAEAFF.

This clonotype was observed many times. The chain recombines TRBV7-2 with TRBJ2-5; D not resolved. Germline CDR1 SGHTA, CDR2 FQGNSA. The germline V and J ends were trimmed by 2 bases and 5 bases, with 15 bases remaining between them. This CDR3 region has 15 residues. Here the CDR3 DNA reads TGTGCCAGCAGCTTAAGGTCCCGCTTCGCTGAGACCCAGTACTTC. It translates to CASSLRSRFAETQYF.

V and J are TRBV6-2 or TRBV6-3 and TRBJ1-5; 7 bases fit TRBD1. The junction had 12 bases not matched to a gene; V was cut back by 8 bases and J by 5 bases. The CDR3 has 15 amino acids. CDR1 is MNHEY, CDR2 SVGEGT, per germline. The DNA for the CDR3 is TGTGCCAGCCGGGTACAGGGGACCCACGATCAGCCCCAGCATTTT. The encoded protein is CASRVQGTHDQPQHF.

The chain carries TRBV10-3 and TRBJ2-7, with TRBD1 as a possible D gene (6 bases). CDR1 and CDR2 (germline): ENHRY, SYGVKD. The CDR3 runs 15 residues. With 3 bases removed from V and 1 base from J, the gap between germline ends came to 13 bases. The CDR3 is CAISEGGYVSYEQYF. The CDR3 nucleotides read TGTGCCATCAGTGAAGGGGGATACGTGTCCTACGAGCAGTACTTC.

The chain links TRBV6-2 or TRBV6-3 to TRBJ2-3, with D perhaps matching TRBD1 or TRBD2 (5 bases each). Germline CDR1 is MNHEY and CDR2 is SVGEGT. The CDR3 has 15 amino acids. The CDR3 DNA reads TGTGCGACAAAACCCGGGGCAGGGAGCACAGATACGCAGTATTTT. The encoded protein is CATKPGAGSTDTQYF.

The sample holds many counts of this clonotype. The V call is TRBV7-2, the J call TRBJ2-3, with 9 bases matching TRBD2. The ends lost 3 bases at V and 3 bases at J; junction bases unmatched: 13. Per the germline V gene, CDR1 is SGHTA and CDR2 is FQGNSA. This CDR3 is 18 amino acids long. The CDR3 DNA reads as TGTGCCAGCAGCTTGCTTCCTGGCGGGAGGGCTTTGACAGATACGCAGTATTTT. Protein: CASSLLPGGRALTDTQYF.

The chain carries TRBV6-8 and TRBJ2-1; TRBD1 agrees at 8 bases. Germline lookup yields CDR1 MNHGY and CDR2 SAAAGT. Trimming took 10 bases from V and 3 from J; bases not matched to a gene: 5. The CDR3 has 13 residues. The CDR3 protein is CATSGQGYNEQFF. The CDR3 DNA sequence: TGTGCCACCTCCGGACAGGGCTACAATGAGCAGTTCTTC.

The V and J genes are TRBV6-5 and TRBJ1-2, with 9 nucleotides matching TRBD1. V shed 6 bases and J 0 bases; nucleotides not matched to a gene: 8. CDR3 length: 16 residues. The germline V gene encodes CDR1 MNHEY and CDR2 SVGAGI. CDR3 amino acids: CASSRTGAKANYGYTF. DNA of the CDR3: TGTGCCAGCAGCCGGACAGGGGCGAAAGCTAACTATGGCTACACCTTC.

The V and J genes are TRBV7-2 and TRBJ1-1; D is ambiguous. The CDR3 length is 13 residues. The germline V gene encodes CDR1 SGHTA and CDR2 FQGNSA. V was pared by 5 bases and J by 10 bases, with 17 bases between. The CDR3 is CASSPRGRLPAFF. CDR3 nucleotide sequence: TGTGCCAGCAGCCCCCGCGGGAGGCTCCCAGCTTTCTTT.

This rearrangement joins TRBV27 to TRBJ1-6, with a tentative D call TRBD1 (5 bases). V lost 5 bases to trimming and J lost 2 bases, with 16 bases between them. CDR3 length: 17 residues. Germline CDR1 reads MNHEY; CDR2 reads SMNVEV (reference sequence). CDR3 loop: CASSQTTESAYNSPLHF. DNA of the CDR3: TGTGCCAGCAGTCAAACGACAGAAAGCGCCTATAATTCACCCCTCCACTTT.

This rearrangement joins TRBV6-6 to TRBJ2-3; 16 positions match TRBD2. J lost 7 bases, V lost 8 bases, and 6 bases had no gene match. Germline CDR1 MNHNY, CDR2 SVGAGI (reference sequence). The CDR3 covers 15 residues. The CDR3 bases are TGTGCCAGCCCCGGGACTAGCGGGGGGGCTTATACGCAGTATTTT. As protein: CASPGTSGGAYTQYF.

This clonotype was seen a handful of times. The rearrangement joins TRBV28 to TRBJ2-7; a weak D match, TRBD2 (6 bases). Germline V CDR1 and CDR2: MDHEN, SYDVKM. The V end was cut by 4 bases, the J end by 1 base, with 14 bases between. The CDR3 contains 15 residues. The chain's CDR3 is CASSSRRDPSYEQYF. For the CDR3, the DNA is TGTGCCAGCAGTTCTAGGAGGGATCCATCCTACGAGCAGTACTTC. Looking up the rest from reference TRBV28 and TRBJ2-7 gives the full variable domain: DVKVTQSSRYLVKRTGEKVFLECVQDMDHENMFWYRQDPGLGLRLIYFSYDVKMKEKGDIPEGYSVSREKKERFSLILESASTNQTSMYLCASSSRRDPSYEQYFGPGTRLTVT.

This sequence joins TRBV28 and TRBJ2-7; D unresolved. Trimming pared 5 bases from V and 7 bases from J, leaving 15 bases between. Germline V gene data show CDR1 as MDHEN and CDR2 as SYDVKM. The CDR3 has 13 residues. The CDR3, as DNA: TGTGCCAGCAGTCGTAGACCAGCCGGAGAGCAGTACTTC. It codes for CASSRRPAGEQYF.